This passage covers 6 T cell receptor beta chains from one sample sequenced in a study of regulatory T cells in long-lasting Graves disease. Researchers made TCR beta libraries by using iRepertoire HTBI primers and running Arm-PCR on CDR3 regions. MiXCR was run by TCRdb on the multiplex PCR reads, yielding one entry per CDR3 protein. Here the sample spans under 450,000 distinct CDR3 sequences, about 16% being singletons. Time point noted: newly diagnosed GD, antithyroid drugs for less than 3 months. There was RNA extracted from PBMCs, and the TCR library was made from it. These data are also associated with another study on T cells in Graves' hyperthyroidism and ophthalmopathy.

The specimen comprised peripheral blood mononuclear cells (PBMCs), sampled at new diagnosis, from a patient treated with antithyroid drugs. The receptors stem from a woman aged 18-29 years with Graves disease.

In its sample, this clonotype was seen many times. The chain employs TRBV11-2 and TRBJ1-1; no clear D gene. The V and J ends lost 6 bases and 0 bases respectively, with 14 bases between them. Per the germline V gene, CDR1 is SGHAT and CDR2 is FQNNGV. The CDR3 loop spans 15 amino acids. The CDR3 DNA follows: TGTGCCAGCAGATTCTCACAGCGACTGAACACTGAAGCTTTCTTT. This gives the protein CASRFSQRLNTEAFF.

This clonotype was found many times. The chain joins TRBV10-3 to TRBJ1-1; D ambiguous. The germline V and J ends were trimmed by 1 base and 2 bases, with 11 bases remaining between them. Per the germline V gene, CDR1 is ENHRY and CDR2 is SYGVKD. The CDR3 totals 15 residues. In nucleotides, the CDR3 is TGTGCCATCAGTGAGTTAGGAAGAACTAACACTGAAGCTTTCTTT. Translation gives CAISELGRTNTEAFF.

This clonotype was seen a few times. A single base separates this from a much larger clone, so it may be a read error. The chain employs TRBV30 and TRBJ1-1; D remains unclear. The CDR3 spans 12 residues. The V end was cut by 3 bases, the J end by 8 bases, with 13 bases between. Looked up from germline, CDR1 is GTSNPN and CDR2 is SVGIG (reference sequence). The CDR3 sequence: CAWSRTKGEAFF. CDR3 DNA: TGTGCCTGGAGCCGGACCAAAGGGGAAGCTTTCTTT. Drawing the rest from reference TRBV30 and TRBJ1-1, the complete variable domain is SQTIHQWPATLVQPVGSPLSLECTVEGTSNPNLYWYRQAAGRGLQLLFYSVGIGQISSEVPQNLSASRPQDRQFILSSKKLLLSDSGFYLCAWSRTKGEAFFGQGTRLTVV.

The sample holds many counts of this clonotype. The chain joins TRBV2 to TRBJ2-3, with a possible D match to TRBD1 (6 bases). The CDR3 extends over 14 amino acids. V was clipped by 6 bases and J by 0 bases, with 10 bases between them. Per the germline V gene, CDR1 is SNHLY and CDR2 is FYNNEI. The CDR3: CASRQGRSTDTQYF. CDR3 in DNA: TGTGCCAGCAGACAGGGCCGGAGCACAGATACGCAGTATTTT. Together with reference TRBV2 and TRBJ2-3, the CDR3 gives the full variable domain: EPEVTQTPSHQVTQMGQEVILRCVPISNHLYFYWYRQILGQKVEFLVSFYNNEISEKSEIFDDQFSVERPDGSNFTLKIRSTKLEDSAMYFCASRQGRSTDTQYFGPGTRLTVL.

This clonotype was seen ten or more times. The rearrangement joins TRBV12-3 or TRBV12-4 to TRBJ2-1; D gene uncertain. V gave up 3 bases and J gave up 8 bases, with 2 bases separating them. The CDR3 is 10 residues long. The CDR3 protein is CASSLYEQFF. CDR3 sequence (DNA): TGTGCCAGCAGTTTGTATGAGCAGTTCTTC.

This clonotype appeared many times. This sequence joins TRBV11-2 and TRBJ1-5; tentatively, D is TRBD1 (6 bases). This CDR3 comprises 13 residues. Germline values: CDR1 SGHAT, CDR2 FQNNGV. Trimming stripped 4 bases from V and 6 bases from J, with 10 bases between. The CDR3 is CASSSTGSQPQHF. The DNA for the CDR3 is TGTGCCAGCAGCTCCACAGGGTCTCAGCCCCAGCATTTT.